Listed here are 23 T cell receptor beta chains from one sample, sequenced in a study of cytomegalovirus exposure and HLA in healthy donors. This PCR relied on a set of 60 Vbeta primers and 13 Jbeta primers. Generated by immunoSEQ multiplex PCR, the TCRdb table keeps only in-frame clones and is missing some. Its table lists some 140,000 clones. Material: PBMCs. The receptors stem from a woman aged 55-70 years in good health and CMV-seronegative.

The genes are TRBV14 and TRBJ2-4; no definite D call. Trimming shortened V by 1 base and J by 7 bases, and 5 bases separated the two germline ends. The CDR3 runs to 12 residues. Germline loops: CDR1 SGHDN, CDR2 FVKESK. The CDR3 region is CASSQASNIQYF. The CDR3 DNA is TGTGCCAGCAGCCAAGCGTCCAACATTCAGTACTTC.

The DNA of the CDR3 is TGTGCCAGCAGTGAGGGTAGCGGGGAACTCTACGAGCAGTACTTC. This sequence encodes CASSEGSGELYEQYF. The chain links TRBV2 to TRBJ2-7, with 8 bases identical to TRBD2. CDR3 length equals 15 residues. The J segment lost 3 bases and the V segment lost 3 bases, leaving 7 bases of the junction unmatched. From germline, CDR1 is SNHLY and CDR2 FYNNEI.

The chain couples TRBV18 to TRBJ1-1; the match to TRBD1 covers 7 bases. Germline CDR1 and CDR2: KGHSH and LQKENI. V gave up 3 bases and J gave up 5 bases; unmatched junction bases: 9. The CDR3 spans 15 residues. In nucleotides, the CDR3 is TGTGCCAGCTCACCCCTGACAGGGAGTGGGACTGAAGCTTTCTTT. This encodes CASSPLTGSGTEAFF.

The CDR3 is CASSLSSGRLNTEAFF. The DNA of the CDR3 is TGTGCCAGCAGTTTAAGCAGCGGACGATTGAACACTGAAGCTTTCTTT. This rearrangement joins TRBV28 to TRBJ1-1; no clear D. Germline lookup yields CDR1 MDHEN and CDR2 SYDVKM. With 2 bases removed from V and 0 bases from J, the gap between germline ends came to 13 bases. This CDR3 comprises 16 residues.

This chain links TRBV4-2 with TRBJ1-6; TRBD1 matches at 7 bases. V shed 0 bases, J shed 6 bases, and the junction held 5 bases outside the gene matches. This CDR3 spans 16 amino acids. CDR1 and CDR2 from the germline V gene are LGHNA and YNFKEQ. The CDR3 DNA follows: TGTGCCAGCAGCCAAGAGGTGGCAGGGGGTAATTCACCCCTCCACTTT. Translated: CASSQEVAGGNSPLHF.

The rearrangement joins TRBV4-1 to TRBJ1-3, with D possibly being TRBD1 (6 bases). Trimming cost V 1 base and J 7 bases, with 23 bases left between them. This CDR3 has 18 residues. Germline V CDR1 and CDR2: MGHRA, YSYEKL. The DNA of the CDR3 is TGCGCCAGCAGCCAAGGGGGGGGCCAGGCCCTCAACGGGAACACCATATATTTT. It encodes CASSQGGGQALNGNTIYF.

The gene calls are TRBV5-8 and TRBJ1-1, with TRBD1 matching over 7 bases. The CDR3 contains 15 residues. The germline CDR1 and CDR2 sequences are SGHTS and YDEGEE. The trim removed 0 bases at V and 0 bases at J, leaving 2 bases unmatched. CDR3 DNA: TGTGCCAGCAGCTTGGGACAGGGTATGAACACTGAAGCTTTCTTT. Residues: CASSLGQGMNTEAFF.

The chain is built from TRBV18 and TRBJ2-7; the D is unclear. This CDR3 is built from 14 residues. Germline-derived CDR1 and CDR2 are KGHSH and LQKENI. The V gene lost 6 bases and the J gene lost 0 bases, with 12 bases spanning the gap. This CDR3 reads CASSISQDSYEQYF. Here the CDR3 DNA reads TGTGCCAGCTCCATTTCGCAGGACTCCTACGAGCAGTACTTC.

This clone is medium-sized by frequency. The CDR3 sequence: CASRRWEGVQETQYF. DNA of the CDR3: TGTGCCAGCAGGAGGTGGGAGGGCGTCCAAGAGACCCAGTACTTC. The chain recombines TRBV6-5 with TRBJ2-5; the match to TRBD2 covers 7 bases. V shed 6 bases, J shed 1 base, and the junction held 8 bases outside the gene matches. Per the germline V gene, CDR1 is MNHEY and CDR2 is SVGAGI. The CDR3 has 15 amino acids.

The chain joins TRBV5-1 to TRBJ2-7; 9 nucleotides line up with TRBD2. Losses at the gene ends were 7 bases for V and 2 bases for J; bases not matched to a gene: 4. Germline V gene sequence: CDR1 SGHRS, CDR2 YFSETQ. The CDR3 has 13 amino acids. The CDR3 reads CASRIAGAYEQYF. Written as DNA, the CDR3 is TGCGCCAGCCGGATAGCGGGGGCCTACGAGCAGTACTTC.

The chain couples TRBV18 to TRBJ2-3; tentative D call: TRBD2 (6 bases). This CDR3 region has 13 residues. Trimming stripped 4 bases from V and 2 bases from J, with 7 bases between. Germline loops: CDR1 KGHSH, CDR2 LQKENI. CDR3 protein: CASSREDTDTQYF. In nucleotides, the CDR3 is TGTGCCAGCTCACGGGAGGACACAGATACGCAGTATTTT.

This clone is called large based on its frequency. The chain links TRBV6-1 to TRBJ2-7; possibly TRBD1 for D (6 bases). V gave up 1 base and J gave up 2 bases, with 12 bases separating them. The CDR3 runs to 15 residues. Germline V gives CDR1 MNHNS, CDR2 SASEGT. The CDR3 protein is CASSEETGSAYEQYF. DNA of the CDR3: TGTGCCAGCAGTGAAGAAACAGGGTCAGCCTACGAGCAGTACTTC.

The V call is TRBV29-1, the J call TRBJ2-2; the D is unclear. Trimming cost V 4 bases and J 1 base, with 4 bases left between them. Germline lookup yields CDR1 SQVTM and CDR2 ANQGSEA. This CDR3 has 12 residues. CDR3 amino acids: CSVAQNTGELFF. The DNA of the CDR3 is TGCAGCGTTGCCCAGAACACCGGGGAGCTGTTTTTT.

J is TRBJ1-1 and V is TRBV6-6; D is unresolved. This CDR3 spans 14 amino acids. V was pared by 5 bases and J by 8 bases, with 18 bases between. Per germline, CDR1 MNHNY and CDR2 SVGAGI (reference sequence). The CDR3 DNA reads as TGTGCCAGCAGTCCCCCAGCGGGAGAAAGGGAAGCTTTCTTT. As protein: CASSPPAGEREAFF.

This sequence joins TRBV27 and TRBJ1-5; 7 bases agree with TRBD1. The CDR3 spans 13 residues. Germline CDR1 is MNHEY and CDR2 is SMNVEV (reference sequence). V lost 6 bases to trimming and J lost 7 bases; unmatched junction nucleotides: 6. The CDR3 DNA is TGTGCCAGCAGCTTACAGGGGTGGCAGCCCCAGCATTTT. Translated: CASSLQGWQPQHF.

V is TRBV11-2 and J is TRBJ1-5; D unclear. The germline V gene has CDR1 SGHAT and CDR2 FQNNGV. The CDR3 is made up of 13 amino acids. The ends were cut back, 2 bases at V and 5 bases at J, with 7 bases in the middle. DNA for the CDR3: TGTGCCAGCAGCTTAAGGGAGGATCAGCCCCAGCATTTT. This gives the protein CASSLREDQPQHF.

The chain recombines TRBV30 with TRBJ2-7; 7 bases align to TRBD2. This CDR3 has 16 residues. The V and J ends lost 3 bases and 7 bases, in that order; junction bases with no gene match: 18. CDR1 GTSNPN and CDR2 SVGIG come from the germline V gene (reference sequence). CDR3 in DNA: TGTGCCTGGAGCTTGGGGCTACTAGCGAAAATGGGGGAGCAGTACTTC. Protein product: CAWSLGLLAKMGEQYF.

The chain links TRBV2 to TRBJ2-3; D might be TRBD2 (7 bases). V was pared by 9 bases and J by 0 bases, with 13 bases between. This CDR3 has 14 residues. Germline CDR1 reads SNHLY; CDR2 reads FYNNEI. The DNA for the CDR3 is TGTGCCAGAAGGCGGGGGCTAAGCACAGATACGCAGTATTTT. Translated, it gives CARRRGLSTDTQYF.

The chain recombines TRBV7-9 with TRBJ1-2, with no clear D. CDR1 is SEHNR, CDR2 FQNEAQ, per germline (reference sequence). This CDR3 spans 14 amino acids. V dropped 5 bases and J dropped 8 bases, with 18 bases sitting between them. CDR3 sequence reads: CASSPGSWAEGYTF. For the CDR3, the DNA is TGTGCCAGCAGCCCTGGGTCCTGGGCAGAGGGCTACACCTTC.

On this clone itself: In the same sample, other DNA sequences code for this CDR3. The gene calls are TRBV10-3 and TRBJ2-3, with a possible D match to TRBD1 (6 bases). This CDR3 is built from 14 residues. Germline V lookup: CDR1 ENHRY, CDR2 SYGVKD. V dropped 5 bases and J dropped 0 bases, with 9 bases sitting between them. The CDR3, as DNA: TGTGCCATCAGTTCCAGGGGCAGCACAGATACGCAGTATTTT. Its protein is CAISSRGSTDTQYF.

CDR3 protein: CASSRTGAIATNEKLFF. The CDR3 DNA sequence: TGCGCCAGCAGCCGGACAGGGGCGATTGCAACTAATGAAAAACTGTTTTTT. V usage is TRBV5-1 and J usage is TRBJ1-4, with 9 bases lining up with TRBD1. Germline V gene sequence: CDR1 SGHRS, CDR2 YFSETQ. Trimming took 4 bases from V and 0 from J; bases not matched to a gene: 7. CDR3 length: 17 residues.

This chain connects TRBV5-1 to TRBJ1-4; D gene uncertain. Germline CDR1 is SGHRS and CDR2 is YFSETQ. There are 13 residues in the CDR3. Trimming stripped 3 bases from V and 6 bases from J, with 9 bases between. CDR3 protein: CASSSGVDEKLFF. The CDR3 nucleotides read TGCGCCAGCAGCTCCGGGGTGGATGAAAAACTGTTTTTT.

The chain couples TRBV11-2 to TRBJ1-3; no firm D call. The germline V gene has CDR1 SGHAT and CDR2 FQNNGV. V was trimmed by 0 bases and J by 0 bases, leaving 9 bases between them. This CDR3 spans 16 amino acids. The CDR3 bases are TGTGCCAGCAGCTTAGAAAGCCTTCGCTCTGGAAACACCATATATTTT. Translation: CASSLESLRSGNTIYF. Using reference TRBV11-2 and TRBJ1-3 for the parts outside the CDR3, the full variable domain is EAGVAQSPRYKIIEKRQSVAFWCNPISGHATLYWYQQILGQGPKLLIQFQNNGVVDDSQLPKDRFSAERLKGVDSTLKIQPAKLEDSAVYLCASSLESLRSGNTIYFGEGSWLTVV.